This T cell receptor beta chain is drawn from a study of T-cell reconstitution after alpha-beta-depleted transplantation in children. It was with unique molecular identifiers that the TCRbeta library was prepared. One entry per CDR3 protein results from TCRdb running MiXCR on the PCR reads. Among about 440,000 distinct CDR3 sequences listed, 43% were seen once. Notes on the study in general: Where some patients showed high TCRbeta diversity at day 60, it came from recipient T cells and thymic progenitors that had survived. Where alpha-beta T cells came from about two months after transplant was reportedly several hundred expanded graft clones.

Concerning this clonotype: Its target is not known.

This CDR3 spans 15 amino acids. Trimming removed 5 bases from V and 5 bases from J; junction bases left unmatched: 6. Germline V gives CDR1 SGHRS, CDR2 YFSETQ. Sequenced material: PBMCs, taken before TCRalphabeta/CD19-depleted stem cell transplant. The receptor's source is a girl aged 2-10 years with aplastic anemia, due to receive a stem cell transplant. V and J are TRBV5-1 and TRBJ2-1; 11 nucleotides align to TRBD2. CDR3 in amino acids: CASSTSGRFNNEQFF. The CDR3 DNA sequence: TGCGCCAGCAGTACTAGCGGGAGATTCAACAATGAGCAGTTCTTC.